This T cell receptor (beta chain) was observed in a study of OX40 agonist ivuxolimab in advanced cancers. Study-level points and caveats: Low normalized clonal expansion also occurred in some nonresponding patients. Expansion of clones was among the lowest in partial responders at 0.1-3.0 mg/kg.

Generated by immunoSEQ multiplex PCR, the TCRdb table keeps only in-frame clones and is missing some. The table lists approximately 91,000 clones, around 86% of them singletons, with over 0.3% in the top ten. As for this clone: Antigen specificity is unknown.

Baseline was the first blood sampling point, followed by cycle 4 day 1 and cycle 7 day 1. This receptor was taken from an adult with an advanced solid tumor such as melanoma, head and neck, liver or kidney cancer. The sequences come from CD4+ or CD8+ T cells sorted from blood, collected in a trial of the OX40 agonist ivuxolimab.

Here the CDR3 reads CASTGAQFEQYF. The CDR3 DNA reads TGTGCCAGCACGGGGGCTCAGTTCGAGCAGTACTTC. This rearrangement joins TRBV2 to TRBJ2-7, with D possibly called TRBD1 or TRBD2 (6 bases each). The CDR3 runs to 12 residues. Germline CDR1 is SNHLY and CDR2 is FYNNEI. Trimming cost V 7 bases and J 6 bases, with 13 bases left between them. Drawing the rest from reference TRBV2 and TRBJ2-7, the complete variable domain is EPEVTQTPSHQVTQMGQEVILRCVPISNHLYFYWYRQILGQKVEFLVSFYNNEISEKSEIFDDQFSVERPDGSNFTLKIRSTKLEDSAMYFCASTGAQFEQYFGPGTRLTVT.